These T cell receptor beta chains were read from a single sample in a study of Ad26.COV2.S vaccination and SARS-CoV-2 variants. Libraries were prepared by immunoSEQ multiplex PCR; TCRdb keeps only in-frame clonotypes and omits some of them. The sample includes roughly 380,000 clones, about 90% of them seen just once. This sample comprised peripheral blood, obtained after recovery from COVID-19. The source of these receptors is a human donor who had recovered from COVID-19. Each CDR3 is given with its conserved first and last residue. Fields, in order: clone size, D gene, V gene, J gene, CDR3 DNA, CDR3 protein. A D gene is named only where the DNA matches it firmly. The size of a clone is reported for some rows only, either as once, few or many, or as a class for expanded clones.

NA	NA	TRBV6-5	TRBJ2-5	TGTGCCAGCAGTTTCCTCCGGGGGACCCAGTACTTC	CASSFLRGTQYF
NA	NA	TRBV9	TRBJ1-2	TGTGCCAGCAGCGCACGGGACATTCGCTATGGCTACACCTTC	CASSARDIRYGYTF
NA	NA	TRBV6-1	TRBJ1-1	TGTGCCAGCAGTGAGGATTCGGTCGCTGAAGCTTTCTTT	CASSEDSVAEAFF
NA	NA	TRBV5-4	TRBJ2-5	TGTGCCAGCAGCTTGAAGGAGACCCAGTACTTC	CASSLKETQYF
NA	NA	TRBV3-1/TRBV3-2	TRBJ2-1	TGTGCCAGCAGCCAAGAGTTTCGAAGCTCCTACAATGAGCAGTTCTTC	CASSQEFRSSYNEQFF
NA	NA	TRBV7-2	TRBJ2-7	TGTGCCACCGCGGCCGGACCGACGGGGGAGCAGTACTTC	CATAAGPTGEQYF
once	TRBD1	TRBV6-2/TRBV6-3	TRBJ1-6	TGTGCCAGCAGCCTCGAGACAGGGGGTAGGTCACCCCTCCACTTT	CASSLETGGRSPLHF
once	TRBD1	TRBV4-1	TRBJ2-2	TGCGCCAGCAGCCCATTGGGACAGCACACCGGGGAGCTGTTTTTT	CASSPLGQHTGELFF
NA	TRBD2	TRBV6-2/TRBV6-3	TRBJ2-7	TGTGCCAGCAGCCGCCCGGGACTAGCGGGGGACTCCTACGAGCAGTACTTC	CASSRPGLAGDSYEQYF
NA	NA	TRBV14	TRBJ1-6	TGTGCCAGCAGCCAAGTTTATAATTCACCCCTCCACTTT	CASSQVYNSPLHF
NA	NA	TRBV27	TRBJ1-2	TGTGCCAGCAGTATGTCCGATTTCTGGGGGTCTAACTATGGCTACACCTTC	CASSMSDFWGSNYGYTF
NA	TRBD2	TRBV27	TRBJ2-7	TGTGCCAGCAGTTTATCATTAGCGGGGGACTACGAGCAGTACTTC	CASSLSLAGDYEQYF
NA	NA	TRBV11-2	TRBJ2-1	TGTGCCAGCAGCTCCGGGGTTACCTACAATGAGCAGTTCTTC	CASSSGVTYNEQFF
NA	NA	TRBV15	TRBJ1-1	TGTGCCACCAGCAGAGGGGTGAGCGGAAACACTGAAGCTTTCTTT	CATSRGVSGNTEAFF
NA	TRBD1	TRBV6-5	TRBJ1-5	TGTGCCAGCAGTTCCGGGACAGGGATTCTCGCTCAGCCCCAGCATTTT	CASSSGTGILAQPQHF
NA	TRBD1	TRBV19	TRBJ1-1	TGTGCCAGCACAAGGGACAGGGGGGCCACTGAAGCTTTCTTT	CASTRDRGATEAFF
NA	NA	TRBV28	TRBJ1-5	TGTGCCAGCAGTTTTGGATCGGGGGCTCAGCCCCAGCATTTT	CASSFGSGAQPQHF
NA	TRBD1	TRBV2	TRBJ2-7	TGTGCCAGCAGTGAAGATGCCTCGGGACAGGTCTACGAGCAGTACTTC	CASSEDASGQVYEQYF
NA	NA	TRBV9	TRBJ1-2	TGTGCCAGCAGCGTAGATCGCTTTGGCTACACCTTC	CASSVDRFGYTF
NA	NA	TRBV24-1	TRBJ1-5	TGTGCCACCAGTGATAGGACTGAGCAGCCCCAGCATTTT	CATSDRTEQPQHF
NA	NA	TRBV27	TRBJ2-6	TGTGCCAGCAGTTTCGCCCCCCTGGCCAACGTCCTGACTTTC	CASSFAPLANVLTF
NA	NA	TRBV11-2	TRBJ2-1	TGTGCCAGCAGCTTAGATCGGGGTCTATACAATGAGCAGTTCTTC	CASSLDRGLYNEQFF
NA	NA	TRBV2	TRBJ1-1	TGTGCCAGCAGGTTGGAGGGAGGCGGTGAAGCTTTCTTT	CASRLEGGGEAFF
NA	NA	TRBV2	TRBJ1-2	TGTGCCAGCAGTGAAGCGCTTAGCTATGGCTACACCTTC	CASSEALSYGYTF
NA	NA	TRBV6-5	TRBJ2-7	TGTGCCAGCAGCCGCTCCTACGAGCAGTACTTC	CASSRSYEQYF
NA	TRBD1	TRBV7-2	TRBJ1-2	TGTGCCAGCAGCTTTCTAGCCGGGACAGATTTAAATGGCTACACCTTC	CASSFLAGTDLNGYTF
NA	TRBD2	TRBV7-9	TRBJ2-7	TGTGCCAGCAGCCCGGGAGGGGCTGGCGAGCAGTACTTC	CASSPGGAGEQYF
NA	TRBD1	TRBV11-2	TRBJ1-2	TGTGCCAGCAGCCCAAAAAGGACAGGGCGTACCGAGGCCTATGGCTACACCTTC	CASSPKRTGRTEAYGYTF
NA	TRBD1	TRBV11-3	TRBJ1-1	TGTGCCAGCAGCTTAGACGGACAGGGGAACACTGAAGCTTTCTTT	CASSLDGQGNTEAFF
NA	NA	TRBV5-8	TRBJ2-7	TGTGCCAGCAGCTTGCCTGGTGCCTACGAGCAGTACTTC	CASSLPGAYEQYF
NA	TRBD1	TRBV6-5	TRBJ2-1	TGTGCCAGCAGTCCACAGGGGGCGTTGGGTGATGAGCAGTTCTTC	CASSPQGALGDEQFF
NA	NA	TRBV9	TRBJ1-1	TGTGCCAGCAGCGTAGCAGGGAGAGTGTCCGCGAACACTGAAGCTTTCTTT	CASSVAGRVSANTEAFF
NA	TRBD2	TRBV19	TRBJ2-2	TGTGCCAGTAGTATAGTCCGTGAAGCGGGGGGCCAAAACACCGGGGAGCTGTTTTTT	CASSIVREAGGQNTGELFF
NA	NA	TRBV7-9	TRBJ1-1	TGTGCCAGCAGCCCAGGACTATCGAACACTGAAGCTTTCTTT	CASSPGLSNTEAFF
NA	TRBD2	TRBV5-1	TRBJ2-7	TGCGCCCGCAGCTTGGGGGCGGGGGGGAACGAGCAGTACTTC	CARSLGAGGNEQYF
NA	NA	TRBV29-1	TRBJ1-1	TGCAGCGTCCGAGGGTATGCAAACACTGAAGCTTTCTTT	CSVRGYANTEAFF
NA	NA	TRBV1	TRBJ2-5	TGCACCAGCAGCCAAGAGGGACTAGCGGGGGGCCCACAAGAGACCCAGTACTTC	CTSSQEGLAGGPQETQYF
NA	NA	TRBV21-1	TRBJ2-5	TGTGCCAGCAGCGGCCGGGACCCGCGGGAACAAGAGACCCAGTACTTC	CASSGRDPREQETQYF
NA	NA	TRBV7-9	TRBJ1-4	TGTGCCAGCAGTTCCTCGGGCGTTAATGAAAAACTGTTTTTT	CASSSSGVNEKLFF
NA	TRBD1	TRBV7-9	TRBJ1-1	TGTGCCAGCAGCGCACAGGGGGCGTCTTCCACTGAAGCTTTCTTT	CASSAQGASSTEAFF
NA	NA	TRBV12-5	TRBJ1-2	TGTGCTAGTGGTTTGGCGCGAGGCTACACCTTC	CASGLARGYTF
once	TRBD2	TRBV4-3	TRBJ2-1	TGCGCCAGCAGCCAACTAGCGGGGGTAAACAATGAGCAGTTCTTC	CASSQLAGVNNEQFF
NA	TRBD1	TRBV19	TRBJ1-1	TGTGCCAGAGGCAGAGAACCAGGACAGGGGGCTACTTCAGCCCAGCAAACTGAAGCTTTCTTT	CARGREPGQGATSAQQTEAFF
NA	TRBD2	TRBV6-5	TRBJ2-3	TGTGCCAGCAGGAGTAGCGGGGGCGGGGATACGCAGTATTTT	CASRSSGGGDTQYF
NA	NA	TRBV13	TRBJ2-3	TGTGCCAGCAGCCCCCAACGCACAGATACGCAGTATTTT	CASSPQRTDTQYF
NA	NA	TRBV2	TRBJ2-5	TGTGCCACGTCGGGACCGCAAGAGACCCAGTACTTC	CATSGPQETQYF
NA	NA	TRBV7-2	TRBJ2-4	TGTGCCAGCAGCTTAGCGTCGACCCAAGCCAAAAACATTCAGTACTTC	CASSLASTQAKNIQYF
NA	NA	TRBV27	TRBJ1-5	TGTGCCAGCAGTTTATTTGGGGAGGTGAGCAATCAGCCCCAGCATTTT	CASSLFGEVSNQPQHF
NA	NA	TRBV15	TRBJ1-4	TGTGCCACCAGGGACTCCAGTAATGAAAAACTGTTTTTT	CATRDSSNEKLFF
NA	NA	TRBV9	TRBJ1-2	TGTGCCAGCAGCGCGCATTCATTC	CASSAHSF
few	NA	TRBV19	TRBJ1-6	TGTGCCAGTAGTATGGATCCACAGGGAAGGAACCTCCACTTT	CASSMDPQGRNLHF
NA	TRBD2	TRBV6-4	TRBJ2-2	TGTGCCAGCAGTTCGACTAGCGGGGGTATAAACACCGGGGAGCTGTTTTTT	CASSSTSGGINTGELFF
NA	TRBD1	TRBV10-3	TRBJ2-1	TGTGCCATCGGCGGGACAGGGCTTAATGAGCAGTTCTTC	CAIGGTGLNEQFF
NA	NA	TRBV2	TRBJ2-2	TGTGCCAGCAGTGAACCCAACACCGGGGAGCTGTTTTTT	CASSEPNTGELFF
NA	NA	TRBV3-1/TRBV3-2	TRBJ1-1	TGTGCCAGCAGCTCGACTGAAGCTTTCTTT	CASSSTEAFF
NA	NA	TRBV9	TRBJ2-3	TGTGCCAGCAGCCTAGGGGGTGGCGGGACAGATACGCAGTATTTT	CASSLGGGGTDTQYF
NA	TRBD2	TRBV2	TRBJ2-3	TGTGCCAGCAGAGGGACTACTCTCACAGATACGCAGTATTTT	CASRGTTLTDTQYF
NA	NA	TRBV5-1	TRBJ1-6	TGCGCCAGCAGCTTGGCCGGAGCTTCACCCCTCCACTTT	CASSLAGASPLHF
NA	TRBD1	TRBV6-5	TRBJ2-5	TGTGCCAGCAGTTACTCGGGACAGGTCCACCAAGAGACCCAGTACTTC	CASSYSGQVHQETQYF